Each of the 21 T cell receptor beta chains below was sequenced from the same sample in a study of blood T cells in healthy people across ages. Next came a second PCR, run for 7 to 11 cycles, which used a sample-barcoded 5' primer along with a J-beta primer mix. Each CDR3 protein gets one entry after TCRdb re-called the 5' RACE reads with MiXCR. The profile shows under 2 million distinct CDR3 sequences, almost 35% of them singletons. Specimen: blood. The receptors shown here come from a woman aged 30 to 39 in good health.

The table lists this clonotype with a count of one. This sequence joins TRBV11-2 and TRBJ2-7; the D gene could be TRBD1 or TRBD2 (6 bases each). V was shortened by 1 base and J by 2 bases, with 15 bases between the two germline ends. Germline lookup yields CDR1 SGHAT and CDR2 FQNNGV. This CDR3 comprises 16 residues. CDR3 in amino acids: CASSLARGGSTYEQYF. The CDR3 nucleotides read TGTGCCAGCAGCTTAGCCAGGGGAGGATCAACCTACGAGCAGTACTTC. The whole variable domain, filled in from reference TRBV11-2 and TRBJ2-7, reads EAGVAQSPRYKIIEKRQSVAFWCNPISGHATLYWYQQILGQGPKLLIQFQNNGVVDDSQLPKDRFSAERLKGVDSTLKIQPAKLEDSAVYLCASSLARGGSTYEQYFGPGTRLTVT.

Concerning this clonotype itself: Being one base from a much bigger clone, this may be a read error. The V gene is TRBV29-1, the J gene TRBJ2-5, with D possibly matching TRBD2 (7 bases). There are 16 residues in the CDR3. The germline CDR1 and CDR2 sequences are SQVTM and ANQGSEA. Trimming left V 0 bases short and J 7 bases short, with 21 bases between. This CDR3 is CSVEDFAGAEEGTQYF. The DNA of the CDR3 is TGCAGCGTTGAAGATTTTGCGGGGGCGGAGGAAGGGACCCAGTACTTC.

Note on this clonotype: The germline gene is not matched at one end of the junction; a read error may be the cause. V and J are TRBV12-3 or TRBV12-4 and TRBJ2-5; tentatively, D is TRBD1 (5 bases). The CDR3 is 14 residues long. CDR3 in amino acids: CTSSSVEGEETQYF. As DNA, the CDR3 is TGTACCAGCAGTTCGGTTGAAGGGGAAGAGACCCAGTACTTC.

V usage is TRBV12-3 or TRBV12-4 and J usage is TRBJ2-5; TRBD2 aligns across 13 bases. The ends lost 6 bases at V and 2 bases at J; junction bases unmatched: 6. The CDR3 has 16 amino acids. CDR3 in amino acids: CASRRGLAGMQETQYF. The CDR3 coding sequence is TGTGCCAGCAGACGGGGACTAGCGGGGATGCAAGAGACCCAGTACTTC.

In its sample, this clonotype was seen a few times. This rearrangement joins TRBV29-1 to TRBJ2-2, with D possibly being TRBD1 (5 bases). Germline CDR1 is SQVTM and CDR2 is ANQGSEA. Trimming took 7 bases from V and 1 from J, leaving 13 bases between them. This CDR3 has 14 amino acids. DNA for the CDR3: TGCAGCGCACTTTTAACAGGGAACACCGGGGAGCTGTTTTTT. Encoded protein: CSALLTGNTGELFF.

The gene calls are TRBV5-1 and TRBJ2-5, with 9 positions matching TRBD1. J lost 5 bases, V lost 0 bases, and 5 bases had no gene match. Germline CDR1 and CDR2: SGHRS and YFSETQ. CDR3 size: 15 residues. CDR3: CASSLDGTGCETQYF. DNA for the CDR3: TGCGCCAGCAGCTTGGATGGGACAGGGTGTGAGACCCAGTACTTC.

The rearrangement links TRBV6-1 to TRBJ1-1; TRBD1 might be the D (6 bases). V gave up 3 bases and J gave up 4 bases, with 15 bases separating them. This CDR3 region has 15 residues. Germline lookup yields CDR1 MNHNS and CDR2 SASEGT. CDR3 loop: CASSDDRLGGTEAFF. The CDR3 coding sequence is TGTGCCAGCAGTGATGACAGGCTTGGGGGCACTGAAGCTTTCTTT.

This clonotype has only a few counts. CDR3 coding DNA: TGTGCCATCAGCTGGGACAGTAACATTCAGTACTTC. This gives the protein CAISWDSNIQYF. The rearrangement uses TRBV10-3 and TRBJ2-4; TRBD1 aligns across 7 bases. V lost 6 bases and J lost 7; bases outside the gene matches: 3. The CDR3 consists of 12 residues. The V gene's germline CDR1 is ENHRY and CDR2 SYGVKD.

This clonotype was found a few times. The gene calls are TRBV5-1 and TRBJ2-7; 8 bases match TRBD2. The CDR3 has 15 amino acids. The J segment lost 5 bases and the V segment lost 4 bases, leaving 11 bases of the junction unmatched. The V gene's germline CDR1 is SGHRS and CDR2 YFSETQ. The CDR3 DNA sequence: TGCGCCAGCAGCCCCTCAAGCGGGAGTCGCGACGAGCAGTACTTC. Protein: CASSPSSGSRDEQYF.

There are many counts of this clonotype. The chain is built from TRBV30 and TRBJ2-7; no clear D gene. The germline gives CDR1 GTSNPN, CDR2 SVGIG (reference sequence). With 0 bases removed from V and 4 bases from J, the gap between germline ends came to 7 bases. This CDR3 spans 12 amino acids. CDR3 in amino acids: CAWSVMGYEQYF. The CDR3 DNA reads TGTGCCTGGAGTGTAATGGGGTACGAGCAGTACTTC.

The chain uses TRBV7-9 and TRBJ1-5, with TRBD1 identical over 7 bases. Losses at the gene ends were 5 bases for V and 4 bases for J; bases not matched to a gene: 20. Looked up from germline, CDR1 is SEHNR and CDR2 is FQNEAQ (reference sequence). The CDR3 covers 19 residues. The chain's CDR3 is CASSHGGVSPGTDNQPQHF. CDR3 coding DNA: TGTGCCAGCAGCCATGGGGGGGTTTCCCCTGGGACAGATAATCAGCCCCAGCATTTT.

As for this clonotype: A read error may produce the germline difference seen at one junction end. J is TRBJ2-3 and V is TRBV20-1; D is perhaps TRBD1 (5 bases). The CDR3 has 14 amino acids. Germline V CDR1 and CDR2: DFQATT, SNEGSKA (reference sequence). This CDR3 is CSASWTRRTDAQYF. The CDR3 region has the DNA TGCAGTGCTAGTTGGACAAGACGCACAGATGCGCAGTATTTT.

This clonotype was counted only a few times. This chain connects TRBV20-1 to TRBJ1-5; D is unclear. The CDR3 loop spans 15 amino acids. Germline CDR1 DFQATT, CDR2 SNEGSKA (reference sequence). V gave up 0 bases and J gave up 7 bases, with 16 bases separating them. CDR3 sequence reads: CSARENLGIDQPQHF. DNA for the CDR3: TGCAGTGCTAGAGAGAACTTGGGGATTGACCAGCCCCAGCATTTT.

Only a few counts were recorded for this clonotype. The CDR3 region is CSARDQTSGTYEQYF. CDR3 nucleotides: TGCAGTGCTAGAGACCAAACTAGCGGGACCTACGAGCAGTACTTC. The V call is TRBV20-1, the J call TRBJ2-7; 10 nucleotides match TRBD2. Per the germline V gene, CDR1 is DFQATT and CDR2 is SNEGSKA (reference sequence). The CDR3 extends over 15 amino acids. V shed 0 bases, J shed 2 bases, and the junction held 4 bases outside the gene matches.

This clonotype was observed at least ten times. CDR3 loop: CASSLGQGFDEQFF. DNA of the CDR3: TGTGCCAGCAGTTTGGGCCAGGGGTTCGATGAGCAGTTCTTC. V is TRBV12-3 or TRBV12-4 and J is TRBJ2-1, with D perhaps TRBD1 (6 bases). V dropped 3 bases and J dropped 8 bases, with 14 bases sitting between them. This CDR3 has 14 residues.

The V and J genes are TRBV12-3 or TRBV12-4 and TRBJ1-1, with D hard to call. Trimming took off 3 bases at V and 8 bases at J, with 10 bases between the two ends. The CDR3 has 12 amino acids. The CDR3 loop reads CASSFRREEAFF. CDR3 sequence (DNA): TGTGCCAGCAGTTTTCGCCGGGAGGAAGCTTTCTTT.

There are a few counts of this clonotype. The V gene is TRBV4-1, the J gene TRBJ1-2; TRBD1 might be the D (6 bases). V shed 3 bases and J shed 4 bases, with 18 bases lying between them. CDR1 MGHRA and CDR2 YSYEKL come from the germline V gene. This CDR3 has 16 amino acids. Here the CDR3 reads CASSHPLGGLGYGYTF. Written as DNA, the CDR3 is TGCGCCAGCAGCCACCCATTAGGGGGGCTCGGCTATGGCTACACCTTC.

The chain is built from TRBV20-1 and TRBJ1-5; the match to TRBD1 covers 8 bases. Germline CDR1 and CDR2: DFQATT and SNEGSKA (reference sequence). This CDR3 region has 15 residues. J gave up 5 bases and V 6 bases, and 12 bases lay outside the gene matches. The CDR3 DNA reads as TGCAGTGCCAACTTGGGACAGGAAAATCATCAGCCCCAGCATTTT. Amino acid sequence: CSANLGQENHQPQHF.

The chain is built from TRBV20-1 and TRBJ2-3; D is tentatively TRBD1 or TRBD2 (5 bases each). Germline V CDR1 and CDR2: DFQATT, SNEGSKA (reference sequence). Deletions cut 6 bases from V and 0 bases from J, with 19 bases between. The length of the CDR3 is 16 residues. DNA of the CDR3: TGCAGTGCGGAGAGGGGTGGGGGTCCTAGCACAGATACGCAGTATTTT. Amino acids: CSAERGGGPSTDTQYF.

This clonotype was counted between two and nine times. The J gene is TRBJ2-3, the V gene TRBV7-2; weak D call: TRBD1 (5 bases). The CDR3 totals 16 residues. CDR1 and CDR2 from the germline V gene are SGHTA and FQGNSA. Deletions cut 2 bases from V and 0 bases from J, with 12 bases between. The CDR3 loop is CASSLFRGSSTDTQYF. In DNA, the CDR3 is TGTGCCAGCAGCTTATTTAGGGGATCGAGCACAGATACGCAGTATTTT. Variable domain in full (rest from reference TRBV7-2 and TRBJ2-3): GAGVSQSPSNKVTEKGKDVELRCDPISGHTALYWYRQSLGQGLEFLIYFQGNSAPDKSGLPSDRFSAERTGGSVSTLTIQRTQQEDSAVYLCASSLFRGSSTDTQYFGPGTRLTVL.

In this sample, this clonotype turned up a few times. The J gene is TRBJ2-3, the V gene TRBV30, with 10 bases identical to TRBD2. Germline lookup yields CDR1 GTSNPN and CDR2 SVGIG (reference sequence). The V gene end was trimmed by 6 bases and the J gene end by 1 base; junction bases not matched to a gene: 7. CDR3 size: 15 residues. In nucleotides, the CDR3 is TGTGCCTGCCAGGGAGCGGGAGGGGGCACAGATACGCAGTATTTT. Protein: CACQGAGGGTDTQYF.